Sequencing of this T cell receptor (beta chain) was carried out in a study of cytomegalovirus exposure and HLA in healthy donors. Points from the study as a whole: One later analysis reportedly identified an Asian-associated ancestry cluster that showed fewer N-insertions than the approximately 670-donor mean. A later analysis found that most CMV-associated TCR beta chains appeared HLA-restricted.

The PCR employed 60 Vbeta primers together with 13 Jbeta primers. Here immunoSEQ multiplex PCR was the method, and the copy in TCRdb shows in-frame clones only, minus some. The sample shows roughly 120,000 clones, around 67% of them seen only once. There are 15 residues in the CDR3. V trimming: 4 bases; J trimming: 1 base; junction bases outside the gene matches: 4. In germline, CDR1 is LNHDA, CDR2 SQIVND (reference sequence). This clone was recorded once. Its antigen is currently unknown. The chain carries TRBV19 and TRBJ1-1; 9 nucleotides align to TRBD1. The sample consisted of PBMCs. The TCR comes from a man in his fifties or sixties in good health and CMV-seropositive. The CDR3 spells CASSRWTGANTEAFF. DNA for the CDR3: TGTGCCAGTAGTAGATGGACAGGGGCGAACACTGAAGCTTTCTTT.